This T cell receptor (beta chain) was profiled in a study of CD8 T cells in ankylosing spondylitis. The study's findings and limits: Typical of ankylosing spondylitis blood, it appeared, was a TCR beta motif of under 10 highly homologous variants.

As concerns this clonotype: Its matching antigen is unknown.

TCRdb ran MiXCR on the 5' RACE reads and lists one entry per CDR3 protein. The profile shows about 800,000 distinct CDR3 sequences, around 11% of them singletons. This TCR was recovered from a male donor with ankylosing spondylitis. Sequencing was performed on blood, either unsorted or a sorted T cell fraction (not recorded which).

The CDR3 loop is CASSPRQIPANSPLHF. The CDR3 DNA follows: TGTGCCAGCAGCCCACGACAGATACCAGCTAATTCACCCCTCCACTTT. The chain has TRBV7-9 and TRBJ1-6; TRBD1 might be the D (5 bases). The V and J ends lost 5 bases and 6 bases respectively, with 17 bases between them. The CDR3 loop spans 16 amino acids. The germline CDR1 and CDR2 sequences are SEHNR and FQNEAQ (reference sequence).